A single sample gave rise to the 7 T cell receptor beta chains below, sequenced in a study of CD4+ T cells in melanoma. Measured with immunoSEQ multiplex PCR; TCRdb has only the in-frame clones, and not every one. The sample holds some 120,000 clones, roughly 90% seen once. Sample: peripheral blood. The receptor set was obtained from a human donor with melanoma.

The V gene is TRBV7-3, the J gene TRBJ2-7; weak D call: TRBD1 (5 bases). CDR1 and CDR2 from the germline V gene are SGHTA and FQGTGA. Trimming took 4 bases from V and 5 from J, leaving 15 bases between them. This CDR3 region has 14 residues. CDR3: CASSSPTGGDEQYF. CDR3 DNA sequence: TGTGCCAGCAGCTCCCCCACAGGTGGAGACGAGCAGTACTTC.

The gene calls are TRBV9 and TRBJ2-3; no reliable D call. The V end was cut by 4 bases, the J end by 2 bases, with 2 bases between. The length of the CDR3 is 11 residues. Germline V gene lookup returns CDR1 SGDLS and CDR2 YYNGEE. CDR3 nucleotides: TGTGCCAGCAGCAACACAGATACGCAGTATTTT. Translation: CASSNTDTQYF.

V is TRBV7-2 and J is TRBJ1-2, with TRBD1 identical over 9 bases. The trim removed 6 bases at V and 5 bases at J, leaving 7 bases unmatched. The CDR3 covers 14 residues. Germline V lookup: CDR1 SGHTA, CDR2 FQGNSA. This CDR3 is CASRPTGGGYGYTF. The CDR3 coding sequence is TGTGCCAGCAGACCAACAGGGGGCGGGTATGGCTACACCTTC.

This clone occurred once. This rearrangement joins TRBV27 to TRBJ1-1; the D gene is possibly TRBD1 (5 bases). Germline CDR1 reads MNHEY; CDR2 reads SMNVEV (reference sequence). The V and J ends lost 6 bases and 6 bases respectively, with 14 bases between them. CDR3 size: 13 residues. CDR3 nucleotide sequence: TGTGCCAGCAGACCGTCGGGGGTTCCTGAAGCTTTCTTT. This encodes CASRPSGVPEAFF.

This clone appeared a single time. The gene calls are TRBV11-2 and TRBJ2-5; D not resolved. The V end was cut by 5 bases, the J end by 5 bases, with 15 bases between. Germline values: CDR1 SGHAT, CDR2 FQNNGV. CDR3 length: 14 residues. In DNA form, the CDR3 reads TGTGCCAGCAGCCCCCGGGCCCTGTCGGAGACCCAGTACTTC. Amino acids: CASSPRALSETQYF.

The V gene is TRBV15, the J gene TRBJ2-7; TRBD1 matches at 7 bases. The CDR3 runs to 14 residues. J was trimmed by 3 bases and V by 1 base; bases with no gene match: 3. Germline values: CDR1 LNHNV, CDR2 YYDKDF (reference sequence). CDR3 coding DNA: TGTGCCACCAGCAGAGCGACAGGGTTCTACGAGCAGTACTTC. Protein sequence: CATSRATGFYEQYF.

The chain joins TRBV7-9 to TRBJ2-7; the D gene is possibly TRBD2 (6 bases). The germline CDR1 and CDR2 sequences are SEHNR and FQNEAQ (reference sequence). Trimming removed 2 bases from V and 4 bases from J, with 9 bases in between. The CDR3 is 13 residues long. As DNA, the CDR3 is TGTGCCAGCAGCTTAAACGGACTATACGAGCAGTACTTC. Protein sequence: CASSLNGLYEQYF.